A single sample gave rise to the 5 T cell receptor beta chains below, sequenced in a study of T cells in Graves' hyperthyroidism and ophthalmopathy. Amplified regions were TCR beta CDR3 sequences from RNA transcripts. First-round RT-PCR of the TCR CDR3 relied on the HTBI primer set. TCRdb redid the calling of the multiplex PCR reads with MiXCR, one entry per CDR3 protein. Of under 600,000 distinct CDR3 sequences in the sample, more than 15% are singletons; the top ten hold more than 3%. Sequenced input: blood. The receptors here all came from a middle-aged woman with Graves' ophthalmopathy.

The chain joins TRBV12-3 or TRBV12-4 to TRBJ1-2; D is ambiguous. V lost 6 bases and J 5 bases, leaving 13 bases between the germline ends. The CDR3 spans 13 residues. Here the CDR3 reads CASSLRDWYGYTF. The CDR3 DNA sequence: TGTGCCAGCAGCCTCCGGGATTGGTATGGCTACACCTTC.

This clonotype was picked up a small number of times. The rearrangement links TRBV29-1 to TRBJ2-5; D uncertain. Trimming left V 7 bases short and J 5 bases short, with 2 bases between. CDR1 and CDR2 (germline): SQVTM, ANQGSEA. The CDR3 has 8 residues. CDR3 DNA sequence: TGCAGCGGGGAGACCCAGTACTTC. Translation: CSGETQYF.

This clonotype was seen a handful of times. The chain recombines TRBV29-1 with TRBJ2-2; D possibly corresponds to TRBD1 (5 bases). The CDR3 loop spans 14 amino acids. Germline CDR1 and CDR2: SQVTM and ANQGSEA. V shed 7 bases and J shed 1 base, with 13 bases lying between them. CDR3 bases: TGCAGCGCTCCCTGGGGCAGGAACACCGGGGAGCTGTTTTTT. The encoded protein is CSAPWGRNTGELFF.

This clonotype turned up a few times. J is TRBJ2-1 and V is TRBV11-3, with a tentative D call TRBD2 (5 bases). The CDR3 is 14 residues long. Germline CDR1 reads SGHNT; CDR2 reads YENEEA. The ends were cut back, 2 bases at V and 7 bases at J, with 12 bases in the middle. The CDR3 DNA is TGTGCCAGCAGCTTATCCGAGGGTAGGAATGAGCAGTTCTTC. It translates to CASSLSEGRNEQFF.

J is TRBJ2-7 and V is TRBV5-1; TRBD2 agrees at 7 bases. V trimming: 0 bases; J trimming: 0 bases; junction bases outside the gene matches: 6. The CDR3 has 16 amino acids. Germline values: CDR1 SGHRS, CDR2 YFSETQ. This chain's CDR3 is CASSLGGGPSSYEQYF. CDR3 sequence (DNA): TGCGCCAGCAGCTTGGGGGGGGGACCGTCCTCCTACGAGCAGTACTTC.